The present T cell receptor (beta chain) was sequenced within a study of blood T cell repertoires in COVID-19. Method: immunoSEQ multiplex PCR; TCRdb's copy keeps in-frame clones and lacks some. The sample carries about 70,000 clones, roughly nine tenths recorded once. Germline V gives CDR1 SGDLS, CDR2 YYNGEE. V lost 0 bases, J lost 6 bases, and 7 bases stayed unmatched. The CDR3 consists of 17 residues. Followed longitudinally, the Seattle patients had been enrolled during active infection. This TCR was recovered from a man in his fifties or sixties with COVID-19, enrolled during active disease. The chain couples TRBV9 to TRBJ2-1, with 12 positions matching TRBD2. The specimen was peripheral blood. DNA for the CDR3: TGTGCCAGCAGCGTAGGGCTAGCGGGAGGGTCATCCAATGAGCAGTTCTTC. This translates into CASSVGLAGGSSNEQFF.